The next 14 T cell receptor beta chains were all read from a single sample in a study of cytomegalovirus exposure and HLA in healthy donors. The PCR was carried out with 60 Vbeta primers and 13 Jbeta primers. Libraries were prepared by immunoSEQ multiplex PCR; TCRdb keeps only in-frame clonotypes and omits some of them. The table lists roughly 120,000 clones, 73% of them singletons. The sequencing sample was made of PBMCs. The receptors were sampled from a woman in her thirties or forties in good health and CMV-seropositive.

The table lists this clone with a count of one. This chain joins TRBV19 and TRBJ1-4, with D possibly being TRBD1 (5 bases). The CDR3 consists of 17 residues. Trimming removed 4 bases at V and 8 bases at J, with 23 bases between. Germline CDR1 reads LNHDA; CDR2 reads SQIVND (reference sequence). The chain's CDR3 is CASSTFDYRQAGEKLFF. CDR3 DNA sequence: TGTGCCAGTAGTACTTTCGACTACAGGCAAGCGGGGGAAAAACTGTTTTTT.

CDR3 sequence (DNA): TGTGCCAGCAGCTTCCGACAGCCCTACGAGCAGTACTTC. It specifies CASSFRQPYEQYF. V and J are TRBV5-6 and TRBJ2-7; D may be TRBD1 (5 bases). V lost 2 bases, J lost 2 bases, and 8 bases lay in between. CDR1 SGHDT and CDR2 YYEEEE come from the germline V gene. The CDR3 is 13 amino acids.

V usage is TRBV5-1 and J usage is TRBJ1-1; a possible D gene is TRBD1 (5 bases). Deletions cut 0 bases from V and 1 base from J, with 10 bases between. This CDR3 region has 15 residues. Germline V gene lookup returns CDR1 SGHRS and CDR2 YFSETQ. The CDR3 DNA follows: TGCGCCAGCAGCTTGGCCGACAGAGAGAACACTGAAGCTTTCTTT. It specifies CASSLADRENTEAFF.

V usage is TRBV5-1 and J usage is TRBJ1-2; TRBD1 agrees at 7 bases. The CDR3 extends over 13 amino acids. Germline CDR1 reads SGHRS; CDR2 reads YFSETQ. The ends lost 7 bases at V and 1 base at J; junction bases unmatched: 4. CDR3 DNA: TGCGCCAGCTCGACAGGGAATAACTATGGCTACACCTTC. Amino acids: CASSTGNNYGYTF.

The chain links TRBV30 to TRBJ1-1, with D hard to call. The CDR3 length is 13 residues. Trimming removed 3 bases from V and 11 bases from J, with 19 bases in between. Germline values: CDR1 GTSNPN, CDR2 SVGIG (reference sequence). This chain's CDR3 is CAWRKSPGLGAFF. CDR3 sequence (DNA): TGTGCCTGGAGAAAATCCCCTGGCCTCGGGGCTTTCTTT.

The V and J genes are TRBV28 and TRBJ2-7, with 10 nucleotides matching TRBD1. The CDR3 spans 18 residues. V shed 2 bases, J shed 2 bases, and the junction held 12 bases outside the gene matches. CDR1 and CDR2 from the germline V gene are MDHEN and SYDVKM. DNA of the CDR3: TGTGCCAGCAGTTTAGGGTGGGGGTTGGGACAGGGGCCCTACGAGCAGTACTTC. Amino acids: CASSLGWGLGQGPYEQYF.

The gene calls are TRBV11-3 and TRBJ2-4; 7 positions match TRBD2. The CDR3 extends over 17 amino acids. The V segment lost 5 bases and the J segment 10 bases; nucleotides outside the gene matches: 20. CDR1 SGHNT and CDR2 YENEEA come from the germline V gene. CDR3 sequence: CASSPGAGSGPIGIQYF. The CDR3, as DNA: TGTGCCAGCAGCCCCGGGGCCGGTAGCGGGCCTATTGGGATTCAGTACTTC.

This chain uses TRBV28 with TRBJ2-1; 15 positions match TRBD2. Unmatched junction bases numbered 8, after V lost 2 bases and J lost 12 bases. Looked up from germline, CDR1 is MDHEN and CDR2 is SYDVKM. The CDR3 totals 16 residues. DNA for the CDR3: TGTGCCAGCAGTTTAGCCGGACTAGCGGGAGGGGTGGGGCAGTTCTTC. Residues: CASSLAGLAGGVGQFF.

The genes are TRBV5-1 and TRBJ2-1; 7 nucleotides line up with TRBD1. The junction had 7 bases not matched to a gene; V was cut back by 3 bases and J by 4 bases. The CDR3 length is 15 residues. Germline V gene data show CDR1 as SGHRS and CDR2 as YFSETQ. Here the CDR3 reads CASSSAGTVYNEQFF. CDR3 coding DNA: TGCGCCAGCAGCTCTGCCGGGACAGTTTACAATGAGCAGTTCTTC. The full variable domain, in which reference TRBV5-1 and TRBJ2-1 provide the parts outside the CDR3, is KAGVTQTPRYLIKTRGQQVTLSCSPISGHRSVSWYQQTPGQGLQFLFEYFSETQRNKGNFPGRFSGRQFSNSRSEMNVSTLELGDSALYLCASSSAGTVYNEQFFGPGTRLTVL.

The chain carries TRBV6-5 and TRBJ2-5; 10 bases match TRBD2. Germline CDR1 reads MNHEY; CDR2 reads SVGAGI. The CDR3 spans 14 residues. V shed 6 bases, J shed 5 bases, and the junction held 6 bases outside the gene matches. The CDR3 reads CASSPGLAKETQYF. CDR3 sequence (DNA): TGTGCCAGCAGCCCGGGACTAGCGAAGGAGACCCAGTACTTC.

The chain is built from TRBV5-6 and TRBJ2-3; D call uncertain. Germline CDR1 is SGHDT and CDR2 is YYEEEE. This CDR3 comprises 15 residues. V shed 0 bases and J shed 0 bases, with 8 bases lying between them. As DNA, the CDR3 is TGTGCCAGCAGCTTGGACCAGGCAAGCACAGATACGCAGTATTTT. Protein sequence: CASSLDQASTDTQYF.

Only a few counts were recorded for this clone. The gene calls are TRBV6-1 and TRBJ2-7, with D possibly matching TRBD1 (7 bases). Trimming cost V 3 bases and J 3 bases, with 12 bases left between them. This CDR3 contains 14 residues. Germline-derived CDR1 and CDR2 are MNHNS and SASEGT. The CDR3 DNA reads TGTGCCAGCAGTGACAGGGGGGATATCTACGAGCAGTACTTC. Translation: CASSDRGDIYEQYF.

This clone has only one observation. In nucleotides, the CDR3 is TGTGCCAGCAGCCAGGCCGACACCGGGGAGCTGTTTTTT. It encodes CASSQADTGELFF. The chain carries TRBV9 and TRBJ2-2; unclear D gene. V lost 4 bases and J 3 bases, leaving 7 bases between the germline ends. CDR3 length equals 13 residues. The germline gives CDR1 SGDLS, CDR2 YYNGEE.

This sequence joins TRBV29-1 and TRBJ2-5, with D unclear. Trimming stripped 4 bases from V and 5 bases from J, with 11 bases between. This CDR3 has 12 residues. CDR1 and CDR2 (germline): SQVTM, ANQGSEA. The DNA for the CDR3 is TGCAGCGTTGTCAGTCATTCGGAGACCCAGTACTTC. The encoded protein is CSVVSHSETQYF.